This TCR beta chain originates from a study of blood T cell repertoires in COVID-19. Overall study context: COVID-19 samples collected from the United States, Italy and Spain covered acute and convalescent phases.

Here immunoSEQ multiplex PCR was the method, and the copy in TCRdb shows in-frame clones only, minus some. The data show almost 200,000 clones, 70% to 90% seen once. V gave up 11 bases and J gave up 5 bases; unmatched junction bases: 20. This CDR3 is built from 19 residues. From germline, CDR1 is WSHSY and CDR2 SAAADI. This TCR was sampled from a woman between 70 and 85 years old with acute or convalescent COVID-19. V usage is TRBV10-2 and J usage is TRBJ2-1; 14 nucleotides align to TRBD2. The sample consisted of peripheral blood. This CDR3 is CARKWGGATSGRVHNEQFF. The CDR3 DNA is TGCGCCCGCAAGTGGGGGGGGGCGACTAGCGGGAGGGTTCACAATGAGCAGTTCTTC.